This passage covers 24 T cell receptor beta chains from one sample sequenced in a study of OX40 agonist ivuxolimab in advanced cancers. Profiling relied on immunoSEQ multiplex PCR, and the TCRdb table lists in-frame clones only, not all of them. Of approximately 130,000 clones detected, 90% to 95% appear once; the ten largest clones hold approximately 0.99%. The starting material was CD4+ or CD8+ T cells sorted from blood, obtained in a trial of the OX40 agonist ivuxolimab. The receptors originated from an adult with an advanced solid tumor such as melanoma, head and neck, liver or kidney cancer.

The genes are TRBV7-6 and TRBJ2-2, with D possibly being TRBD1 (5 bases). The V gene lost 5 bases and the J gene lost 5 bases, with 15 bases spanning the gap. This CDR3 is 15 amino acids long. CDR1 and CDR2 from the germline V gene are SGHVS and FNYEAQ. The CDR3 DNA reads as TGTGCCAGCAGCGCCTCAGGGTCGGTGACCGGGGAGCTGTTTTTT. Its translation is CASSASGSVTGELFF.

The J gene is TRBJ1-1, the V gene TRBV7-2; D might be TRBD1 (5 bases). V was clipped by 1 base and J by 4 bases, with 13 bases between them. The CDR3 spans 15 residues. Germline V gives CDR1 SGHTA, CDR2 FQGNSA. Here the CDR3 DNA reads TGTGCCAGCAGCTTAGTCGGAGGGGTTGGCACTGAAGCTTTCTTT. Residues: CASSLVGGVGTEAFF. Full variable domain (missing parts from reference TRBV7-2 and TRBJ1-1): GAGVSQSPSNKVTEKGKDVELRCDPISGHTALYWYRQSLGQGLEFLIYFQGNSAPDKSGLPSDRFSAERTGGSVSTLTIQRTQQEDSAVYLCASSLVGGVGTEAFFGQGTRLTVV.

In DNA, the CDR3 is TGCGCCAGCAATTCCGGTAGCGGGGGGTTTTGGGATGAGCAGTTCTTC. Amino acid sequence: CASNSGSGGFWDEQFF. The chain links TRBV5-1 to TRBJ2-1, with 10 bases that match TRBD2. Germline CDR1 reads SGHRS; CDR2 reads YFSETQ. The ends lost 6 bases at V and 8 bases at J; junction bases unmatched: 14. The CDR3 sequence is 16 residues long. The whole variable domain, filled in from reference TRBV5-1 and TRBJ2-1, reads KAGVTQTPRYLIKTRGQQVTLSCSPISGHRSVSWYQQTPGQGLQFLFEYFSETQRNKGNFPGRFSGRQFSNSRSEMNVSTLELGDSALYLCASNSGSGGFWDEQFFGPGTRLTVL.

V usage is TRBV10-2 and J usage is TRBJ2-5; TRBD1 matches 7 bases. The V and J ends lost 7 bases and 1 base, in that order; junction bases with no gene match: 9. The CDR3 covers 15 residues. The germline V gene has CDR1 WSHSY and CDR2 SAAADI. This chain's CDR3 is CASMRQGILQETQYF. CDR3 in DNA: TGCGCCAGCATGCGACAGGGAATCCTCCAAGAGACCCAGTACTTC.

The V call is TRBV7-8, the J call TRBJ2-7; the D is unclear. The CDR3 has 12 residues. Germline V gene sequence: CDR1 SGHVS, CDR2 FQNEAQ. Trimming removed 2 bases from V and 4 bases from J, with 6 bases in between. CDR3 residues: CASSLRWYEQYF. The DNA for the CDR3 is TGTGCCAGCAGCTTAAGGTGGTACGAGCAGTACTTC.

This chain uses TRBV9 with TRBJ2-7; no clear D gene. CDR3 length: 14 amino acids. The germline V gene encodes CDR1 SGDLS and CDR2 YYNGEE. The V end was cut by 4 bases, the J end by 5 bases, with 16 bases between. Here the CDR3 DNA reads TGTGCCAGCAGCCTCTTCTCCCATTCCAACGAGCAGTACTTC. This gives the protein CASSLFSHSNEQYF.

In DNA form, the CDR3 reads TGTGCCAGCAGTGAAGAGGACGGGGGACGCTCACCCCTCCACTTT. Translation: CASSEEDGGRSPLHF. The chain joins TRBV2 to TRBJ1-6, with a possible D match to TRBD1 (5 bases). The CDR3 totals 15 residues. Trimming took off 1 base at V and 10 bases at J, with 14 bases between the two ends. Germline CDR1 and CDR2: SNHLY and FYNNEI.

In nucleotides, the CDR3 is TGTGCCAGCAGTTTTTTTACTGACGGGAATTCACCCCTCCACTTT. It specifies CASSFFTDGNSPLHF. The chain joins TRBV27 to TRBJ1-6; D gene unclear. Germline-derived CDR1 and CDR2 are MNHEY and SMNVEV (reference sequence). Trimming stripped 3 bases from V and 7 bases from J, with 13 bases between. The length of the CDR3 is 15 residues.

This chain links TRBV19 with TRBJ1-4; tentatively, D is TRBD1 (5 bases). The CDR3 runs to 17 residues. Trimming took off 5 bases at V and 0 bases at J, with 16 bases between the two ends. CDR1 is LNHDA, CDR2 SQIVND, per germline (reference sequence). In nucleotides, the CDR3 is TGTGCCAGTAGTGCGCGGGACGGAATTGCAACTAATGAAAAACTGTTTTTT. Translation gives CASSARDGIATNEKLFF.

The chain is built from TRBV18 and TRBJ1-1, with TRBD1 matching 7 bases. Trimming at V came to 1 base and at J to 6 bases, leaving 17 bases not matched to a gene. CDR3 length: 18 amino acids. CDR1 is KGHSH, CDR2 LQKENI, per germline. The CDR3 DNA reads as TGTGCCAGCTCACCACGCGAGGGATCCCCAGGGGGTCCCGCTGAAGCTTTCTTT. Translation: CASSPREGSPGGPAEAFF.

The chain employs TRBV7-2 and TRBJ2-7, with 10 bases matching TRBD1. The CDR3 has 14 residues. Germline assignment: CDR1 SGHTA and CDR2 FQGNSA. Trimming at V came to 1 base and at J to 6 bases, leaving 3 bases not matched to a gene. CDR3 loop: CASSLVGTGAEQYF. The CDR3 region has the DNA TGTGCCAGCAGCTTAGTGGGGACAGGGGCCGAGCAGTACTTC.

This clone was counted once. V usage is TRBV15 and J usage is TRBJ1-4; D is undetermined. V lost 8 bases and J lost 0, with 7 bases in between. Germline CDR1 reads LNHNV; CDR2 reads YYDKDF (reference sequence). The CDR3 contains 13 residues. CDR3 amino acids: CATARATNEKLFF. The DNA of the CDR3 is TGTGCCACCGCCCGCGCAACTAATGAAAAACTGTTTTTT.

This clone has a single count. This chain uses TRBV4-1 with TRBJ1-1; D ambiguous. The V and J ends lost 4 bases and 10 bases respectively, with 25 bases between them. The CDR3 runs to 16 residues. Germline CDR1 and CDR2: MGHRA and YSYEKL. The DNA of the CDR3 is TGCGCCAGCAGCCGCCTAATGGTTATAGAAGCCCCCTTAGCTTTCTTT. This translates into CASSRLMVIEAPLAFF.

This clone appeared once. The V gene is TRBV5-8, the J gene TRBJ1-1, with TRBD1 as a possible D gene (5 bases). Trimming took off 4 bases at V and 4 bases at J, with 14 bases between the two ends. The germline CDR1 and CDR2 sequences are SGHTS and YDEGEE. This CDR3 is built from 14 residues. The CDR3 bases are TGTGCCAGCAGCGGGGGTCCGGTTTTCACTGAAGCTTTCTTT. Amino acid sequence: CASSGGPVFTEAFF.

The DNA for the CDR3 is TGTGCCAGCAGTTCACGGACTAGCGGGAGGTCTAATGAGCAGTTCTTC. It specifies CASSSRTSGRSNEQFF. The V call is TRBV28, the J call TRBJ2-1, with 14 positions matching TRBD2. The CDR3 consists of 16 residues. The ends lost 4 bases at V and 7 bases at J; junction bases unmatched: 6. Germline V gene lookup returns CDR1 MDHEN and CDR2 SYDVKM.

The CDR3 DNA reads TGTGCCAGCAGCTTAGGACCGCCCAATGAGCAGTTCTTC. It yields the protein CASSLGPPNEQFF. This sequence joins TRBV7-3 and TRBJ2-1; no reliable D call. V lost 2 bases to trimming and J lost 6 bases, with 8 bases between them. Germline loops: CDR1 SGHTA, CDR2 FQGTGA. The CDR3 runs 13 residues.

The rearrangement links TRBV2 to TRBJ2-3; possibly TRBD1 or TRBD2 for D (6 bases each). The CDR3 is 16 amino acids. CDR1 SNHLY and CDR2 FYNNEI come from the germline V gene. V lost 4 bases to trimming and J lost 2 bases, with 16 bases between them. The CDR3 sequence is CASSVDGGPSTDTQYF. CDR3 DNA: TGTGCCAGCAGTGTAGACGGGGGCCCGTCCACAGATACGCAGTATTTT.

V and J are TRBV7-2 and TRBJ1-1, with a weak D call TRBD1 (6 bases). The CDR3 loop spans 13 amino acids. The V end lost 3 bases, the J end lost 5 bases, and 10 bases lay between the germline ends. Germline values: CDR1 SGHTA, CDR2 FQGNSA. CDR3 sequence: CASSLWTATEAFF. In nucleotides, the CDR3 is TGTGCCAGCAGCTTGTGGACAGCGACTGAAGCTTTCTTT.

The chain joins TRBV11-2 to TRBJ2-5; 8 nucleotides align to TRBD1. Gene TRBJ2-7 matches the end of the DNA better, so the J call may be wrong. The germline V gene encodes CDR1 SGHAT and CDR2 FQNNGV. CDR3 length: 14 amino acids. CDR3 coding DNA: TGTGCCAGCAGCTTAGAGAGGACAGGGAACGAGCAGTACTTC. Protein product: CASSLERTGNEQYF.

V and J are TRBV10-3 and TRBJ2-7; no reliable D call. V was shortened by 4 bases and J by 2 bases, with 9 bases between the two germline ends. The CDR3 contains 13 residues. The V gene's germline CDR1 is ENHRY and CDR2 SYGVKD. In nucleotides, the CDR3 is TGTGCCATCAGTGGTGTCGGAGCCTACGAGCAGTACTTC. Translated, it gives CAISGVGAYEQYF.

The gene calls are TRBV19 and TRBJ1-5; D possibly corresponds to TRBD1 (6 bases). The V and J ends lost 4 bases and 7 bases respectively, with 23 bases between them. This CDR3 has 17 amino acids. CDR1 is LNHDA, CDR2 SQIVND, per germline (reference sequence). This CDR3 reads CASSTTRGGGLGQPQHF. DNA of the CDR3: TGTGCCAGTAGTACCACGAGGGGGGGCGGACTAGGGCAGCCCCAGCATTTT.

V and J are TRBV7-8 and TRBJ2-1; 7 bases agree with TRBD2. Losses at the gene ends were 8 bases for V and 3 bases for J; bases not matched to a gene: 13. The germline V gene has CDR1 SGHVS and CDR2 FQNEAQ. This CDR3 is 16 amino acids long. The CDR3 loop is CASPPGAGAGYNEQFF. The CDR3 DNA reads as TGTGCCAGCCCCCCAGGTGCGGGAGCAGGCTACAATGAGCAGTTCTTC. Drawing the rest from reference TRBV7-8 and TRBJ2-1, the complete variable domain is GAGVSQSPRYKVAKRGQDVALRCDPISGHVSLFWYQQALGQGPEFLTYFQNEAQLDKSGLPSDRFFAERPEGSVSTLKIQRTQQEDSAVYLCASPPGAGAGYNEQFFGPGTRLTVL.

The rearrangement links TRBV7-3 to TRBJ2-1; D is perhaps TRBD2 (5 bases). The CDR3 is 15 amino acids. Trimming stripped 3 bases from V and 3 bases from J, with 12 bases between. In germline, CDR1 is SGHTA, CDR2 FQGTGA. In nucleotides, the CDR3 is TGTGCCAGCAGCTTGATTAGCGTTAGCTACAATGAGCAGTTCTTC. It codes for CASSLISVSYNEQFF.

This rearrangement joins TRBV10-3 to TRBJ2-7; tentatively, D is TRBD1 or TRBD2 (5 bases each). Germline V gives CDR1 ENHRY, CDR2 SYGVKD. The germline V and J ends were trimmed by 8 bases and 9 bases, with 17 bases remaining between them. The CDR3 sequence is 12 residues long. The CDR3 protein is CAIRDPGFGQYF. CDR3 in DNA: TGTGCCATCCGGGACCCCGGGTTCGGGCAGTACTTC.